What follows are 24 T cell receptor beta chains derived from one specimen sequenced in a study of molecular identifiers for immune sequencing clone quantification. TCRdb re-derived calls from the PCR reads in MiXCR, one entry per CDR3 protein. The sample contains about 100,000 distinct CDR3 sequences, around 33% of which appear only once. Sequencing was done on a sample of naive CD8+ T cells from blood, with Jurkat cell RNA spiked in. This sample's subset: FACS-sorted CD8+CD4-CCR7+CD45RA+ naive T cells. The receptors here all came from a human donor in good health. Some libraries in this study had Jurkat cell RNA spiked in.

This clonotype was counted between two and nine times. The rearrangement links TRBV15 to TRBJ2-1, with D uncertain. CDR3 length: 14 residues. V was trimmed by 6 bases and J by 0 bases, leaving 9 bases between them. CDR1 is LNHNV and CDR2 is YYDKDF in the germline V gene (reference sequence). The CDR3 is CATRGATSYNEQFF. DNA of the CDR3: TGTGCCACCAGAGGCGCAACCTCCTACAATGAGCAGTTCTTC. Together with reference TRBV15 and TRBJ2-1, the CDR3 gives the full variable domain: DAMVIQNPRYQVTQFGKPVTLSCSQTLNHNVMYWYQQKSSQAPKLLFHYYDKDFNNEADTPDNFQSRRPNTSFCFLDIRSPGLGDTAMYLCATRGATSYNEQFFGPGTRLTVL.

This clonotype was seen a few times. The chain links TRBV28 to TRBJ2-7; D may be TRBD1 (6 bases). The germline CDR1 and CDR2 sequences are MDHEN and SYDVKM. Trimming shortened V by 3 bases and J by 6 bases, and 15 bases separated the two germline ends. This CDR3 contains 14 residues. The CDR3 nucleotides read TGTGCCAGCAGTTTCAGGGGTTTGAGCGGCGAGCAGTACTTC. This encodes CASSFRGLSGEQYF.

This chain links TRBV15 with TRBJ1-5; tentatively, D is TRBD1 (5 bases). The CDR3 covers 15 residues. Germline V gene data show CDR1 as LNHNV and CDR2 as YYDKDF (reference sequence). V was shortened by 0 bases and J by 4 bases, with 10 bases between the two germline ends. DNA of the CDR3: TGTGCCACCAGCAGAGACCAGGGAAGAAATCAGCCCCAGCATTTT. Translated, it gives CATSRDQGRNQPQHF.

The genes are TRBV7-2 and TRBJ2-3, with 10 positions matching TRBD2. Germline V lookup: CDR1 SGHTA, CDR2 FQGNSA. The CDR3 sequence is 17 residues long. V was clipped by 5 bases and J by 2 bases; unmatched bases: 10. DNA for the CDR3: TGTGCCAGCAGCGGGTGGCTAGCGGGAGATCCCACAGATACGCAGTATTTT. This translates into CASSGWLAGDPTDTQYF.

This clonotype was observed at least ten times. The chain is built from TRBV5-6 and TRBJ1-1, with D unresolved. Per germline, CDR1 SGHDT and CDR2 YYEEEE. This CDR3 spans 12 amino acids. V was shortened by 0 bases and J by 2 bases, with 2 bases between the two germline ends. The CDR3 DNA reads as TGTGCCAGCAGCTTGGTTAACACTGAAGCTTTCTTT. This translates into CASSLVNTEAFF.

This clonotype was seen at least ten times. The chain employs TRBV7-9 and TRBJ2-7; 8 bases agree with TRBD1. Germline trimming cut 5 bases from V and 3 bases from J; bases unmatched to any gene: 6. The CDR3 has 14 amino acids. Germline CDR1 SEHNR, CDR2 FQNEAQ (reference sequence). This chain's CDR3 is CASSPADRGYEQYF. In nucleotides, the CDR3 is TGTGCCAGCAGCCCCGCAGACAGGGGCTACGAGCAGTACTTC.

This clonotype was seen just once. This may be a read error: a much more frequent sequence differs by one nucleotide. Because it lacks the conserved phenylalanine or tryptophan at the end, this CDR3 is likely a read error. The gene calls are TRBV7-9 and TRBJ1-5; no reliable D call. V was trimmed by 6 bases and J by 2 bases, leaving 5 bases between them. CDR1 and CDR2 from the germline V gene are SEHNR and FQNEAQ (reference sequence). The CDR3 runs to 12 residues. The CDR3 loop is CASRQGNQPQHI. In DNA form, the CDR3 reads TGTGCCAGCAGGCAGGGCAATCAGCCCCAGCATATT.

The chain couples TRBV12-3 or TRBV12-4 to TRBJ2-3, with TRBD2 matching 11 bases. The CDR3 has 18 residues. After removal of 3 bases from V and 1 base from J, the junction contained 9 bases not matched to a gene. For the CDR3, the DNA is TGTGCCAGCAGTTTGGTAGCGGGAGGGCCTTCTCGCACAGATACGCAGTATTTT. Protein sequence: CASSLVAGGPSRTDTQYF.

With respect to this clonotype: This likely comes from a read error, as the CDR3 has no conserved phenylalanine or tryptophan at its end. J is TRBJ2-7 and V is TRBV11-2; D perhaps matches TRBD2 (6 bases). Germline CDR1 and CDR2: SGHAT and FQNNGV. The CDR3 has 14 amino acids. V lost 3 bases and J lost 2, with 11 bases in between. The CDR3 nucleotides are TGTGCCAGCAGCTTCGGAGGGTTTACCTACGAGCAGTACCTC. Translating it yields CASSFGGFTYEQYL.

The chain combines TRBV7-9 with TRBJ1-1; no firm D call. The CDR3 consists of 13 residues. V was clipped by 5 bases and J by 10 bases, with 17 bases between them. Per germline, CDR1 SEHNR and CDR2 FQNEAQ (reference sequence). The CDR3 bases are TGTGCCAGCAGCCCCCTGGAGGCTCATGTAGCTTTCTTT. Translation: CASSPLEAHVAFF.

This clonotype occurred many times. The CDR3 sequence: CASSDGLTYEQYF. In DNA, the CDR3 is TGTGCCAGCAGCGATGGACTGACCTACGAGCAGTACTTC. The V and J genes are TRBV9 and TRBJ2-7; tentative D call: TRBD2 (5 bases). The CDR3 extends over 13 amino acids. Germline assignment: CDR1 SGDLS and CDR2 YYNGEE. Trimming shortened V by 3 bases and J by 2 bases, and 9 bases separated the two germline ends.

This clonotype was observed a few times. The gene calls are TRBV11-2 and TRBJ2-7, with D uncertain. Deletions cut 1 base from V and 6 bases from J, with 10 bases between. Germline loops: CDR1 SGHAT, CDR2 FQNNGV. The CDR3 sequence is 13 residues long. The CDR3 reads CASSLAAPAEQYF. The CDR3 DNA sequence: TGTGCCAGCAGCTTAGCGGCCCCTGCCGAGCAGTACTTC.

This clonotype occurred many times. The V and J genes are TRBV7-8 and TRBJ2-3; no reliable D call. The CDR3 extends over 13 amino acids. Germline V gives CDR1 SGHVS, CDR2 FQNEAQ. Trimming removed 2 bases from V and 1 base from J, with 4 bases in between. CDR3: CASSLSRTDTQYF. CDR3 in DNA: TGTGCCAGCAGCTTATCCCGCACAGATACGCAGTATTTT.

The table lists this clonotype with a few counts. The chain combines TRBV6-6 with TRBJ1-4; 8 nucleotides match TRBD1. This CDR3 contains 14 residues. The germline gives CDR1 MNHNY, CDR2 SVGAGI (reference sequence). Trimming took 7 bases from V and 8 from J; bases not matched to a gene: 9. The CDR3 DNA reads TGTGCCAGCAACGGTCAGGGGGCGGGGGAAAAACTGTTTTTT. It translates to CASNGQGAGEKLFF.

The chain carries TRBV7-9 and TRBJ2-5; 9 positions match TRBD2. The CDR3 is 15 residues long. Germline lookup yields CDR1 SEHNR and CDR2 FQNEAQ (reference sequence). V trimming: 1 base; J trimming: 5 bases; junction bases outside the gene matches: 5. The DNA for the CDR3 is TGTGCCAGCAGCTTAGGCGGGAGGGCCCCGGAGACCCAGTACTTC. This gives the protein CASSLGGRAPETQYF.

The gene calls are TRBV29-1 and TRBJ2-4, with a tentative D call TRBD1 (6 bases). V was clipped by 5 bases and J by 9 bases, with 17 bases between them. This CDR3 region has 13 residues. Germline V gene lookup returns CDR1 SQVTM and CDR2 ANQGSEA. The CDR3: CSVRRGSGSIQYF. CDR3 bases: TGCAGCGTTCGAAGGGGGAGTGGAAGCATTCAGTACTTC.

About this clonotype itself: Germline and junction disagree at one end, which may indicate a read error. CDR3 amino acids: CAGSGVIPGPGTDTQYF. The DNA of the CDR3 is TGTGCCGGCAGCGGGGTCATTCCGGGACCGGGCACAGATACGCAGTATTTT. The chain uses TRBV11-3 and TRBJ2-3, with TRBD2 matching 7 bases. The CDR3 length is 17 residues. Per germline, CDR1 SGHNT and CDR2 YENEEA.

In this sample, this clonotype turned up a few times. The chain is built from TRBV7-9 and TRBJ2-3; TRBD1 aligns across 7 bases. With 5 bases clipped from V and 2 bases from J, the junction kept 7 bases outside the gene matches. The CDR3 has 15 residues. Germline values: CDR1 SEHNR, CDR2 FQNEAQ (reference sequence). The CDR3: CASSRTGSVTDTQYF. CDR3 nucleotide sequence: TGTGCCAGCAGCAGGACAGGCTCGGTCACAGATACGCAGTATTTT.

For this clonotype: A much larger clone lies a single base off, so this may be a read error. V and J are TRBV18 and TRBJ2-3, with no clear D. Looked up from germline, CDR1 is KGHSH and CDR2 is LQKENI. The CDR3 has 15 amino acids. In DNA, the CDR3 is TGTGCCAGCACACCTCCGTATGGACCCACAGATACGCAGTATTTT. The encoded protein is CASTPPYGPTDTQYF.

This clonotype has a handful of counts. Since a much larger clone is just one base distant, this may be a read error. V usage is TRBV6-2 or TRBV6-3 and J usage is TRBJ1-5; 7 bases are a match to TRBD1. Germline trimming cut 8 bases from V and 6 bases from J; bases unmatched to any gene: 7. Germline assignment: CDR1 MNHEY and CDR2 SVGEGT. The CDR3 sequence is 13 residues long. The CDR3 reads CASRDSHTQPQHF. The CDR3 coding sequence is TGTGCCAGCCGGGACAGCCACACTCAGCCCCAGCATTTT.

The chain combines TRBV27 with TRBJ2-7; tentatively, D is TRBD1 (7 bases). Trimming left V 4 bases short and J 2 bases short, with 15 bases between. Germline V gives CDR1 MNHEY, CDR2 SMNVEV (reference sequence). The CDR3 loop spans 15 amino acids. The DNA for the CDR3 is TGTGCCAGCAGTTCCGTCCAGGGGGGCACCTACGAGCAGTACTTC. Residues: CASSSVQGGTYEQYF.

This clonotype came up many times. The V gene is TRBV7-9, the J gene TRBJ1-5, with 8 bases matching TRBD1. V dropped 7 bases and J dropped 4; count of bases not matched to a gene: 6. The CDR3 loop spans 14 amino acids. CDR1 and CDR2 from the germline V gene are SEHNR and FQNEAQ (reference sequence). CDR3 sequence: CASTGTGKNQPQHF. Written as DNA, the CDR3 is TGTGCCAGCACGGGGACAGGCAAGAATCAGCCCCAGCATTTT.

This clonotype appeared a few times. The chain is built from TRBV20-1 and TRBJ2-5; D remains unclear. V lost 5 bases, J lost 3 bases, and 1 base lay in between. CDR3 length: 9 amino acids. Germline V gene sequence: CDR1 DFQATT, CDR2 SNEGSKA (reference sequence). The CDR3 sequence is CSAEETQYF. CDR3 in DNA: TGCAGTGCTGAAGAGACCCAGTACTTC.

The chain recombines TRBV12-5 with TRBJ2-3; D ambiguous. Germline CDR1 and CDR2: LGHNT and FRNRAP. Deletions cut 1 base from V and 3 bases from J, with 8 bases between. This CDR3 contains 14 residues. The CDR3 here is CASGLATRTDTQYF. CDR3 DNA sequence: TGTGCTAGTGGTTTGGCAACGAGGACAGATACGCAGTATTTT.